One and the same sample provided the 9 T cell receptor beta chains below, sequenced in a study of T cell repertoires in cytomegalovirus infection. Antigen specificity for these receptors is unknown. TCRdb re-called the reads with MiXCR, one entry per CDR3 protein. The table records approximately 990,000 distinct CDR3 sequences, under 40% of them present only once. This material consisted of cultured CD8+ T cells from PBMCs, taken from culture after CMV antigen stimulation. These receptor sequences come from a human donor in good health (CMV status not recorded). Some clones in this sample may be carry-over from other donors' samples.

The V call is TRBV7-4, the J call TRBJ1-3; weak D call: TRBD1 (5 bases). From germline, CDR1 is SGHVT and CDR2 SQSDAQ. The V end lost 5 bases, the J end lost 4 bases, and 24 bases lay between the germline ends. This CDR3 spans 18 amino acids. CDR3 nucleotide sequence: TGTGCCAGCAGCCACAGGACCGACACCCTAACTCCCGGAAACACCATATATTTT. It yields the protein CASSHRTDTLTPGNTIYF.

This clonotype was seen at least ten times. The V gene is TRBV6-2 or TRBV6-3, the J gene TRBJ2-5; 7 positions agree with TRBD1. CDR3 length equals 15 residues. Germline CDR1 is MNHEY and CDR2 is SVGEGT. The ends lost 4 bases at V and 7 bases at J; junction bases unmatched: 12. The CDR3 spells CASSSIRQGEMTQYF. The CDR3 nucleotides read TGTGCCAGCAGTTCCATTCGACAGGGAGAGATGACCCAGTACTTC.

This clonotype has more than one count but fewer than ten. The CDR3 loop reads CASSLNAATGGTDTQYF. The CDR3 coding sequence is TGTGCCAGCAGTTTAAACGCGGCCACAGGGGGCACAGATACGCAGTATTTT. The chain carries TRBV12-3 or TRBV12-4 and TRBJ2-3, with 7 positions matching TRBD1. The CDR3 sequence is 17 residues long. Trimming removed 2 bases from V and 1 base from J; junction bases left unmatched: 9.

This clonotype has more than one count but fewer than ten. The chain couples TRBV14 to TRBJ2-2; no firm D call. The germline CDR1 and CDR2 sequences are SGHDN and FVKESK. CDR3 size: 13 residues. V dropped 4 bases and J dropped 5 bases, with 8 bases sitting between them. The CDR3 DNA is TGTGCCAGCAGCCGGGTGGTGACCGGGGAGCTGTTTTTT. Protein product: CASSRVVTGELFF.

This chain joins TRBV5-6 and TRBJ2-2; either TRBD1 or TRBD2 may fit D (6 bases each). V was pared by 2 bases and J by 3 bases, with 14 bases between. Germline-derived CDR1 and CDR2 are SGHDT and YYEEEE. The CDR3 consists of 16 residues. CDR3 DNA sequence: TGTGCCAGCAGCTTTGACAGGTGGGAGGACACCGGGGAGCTGTTTTTT. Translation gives CASSFDRWEDTGELFF. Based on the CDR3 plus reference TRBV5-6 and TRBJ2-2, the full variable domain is DAGVTQSPTHLIKTRGQQVTLRCSPKSGHDTVSWYQQALGQGPQFIFQYYEEEERQRGNFPDRFSGHQFPNYSSELNVNALLLGDSALYLCASSFDRWEDTGELFFGEGSRLTVL.

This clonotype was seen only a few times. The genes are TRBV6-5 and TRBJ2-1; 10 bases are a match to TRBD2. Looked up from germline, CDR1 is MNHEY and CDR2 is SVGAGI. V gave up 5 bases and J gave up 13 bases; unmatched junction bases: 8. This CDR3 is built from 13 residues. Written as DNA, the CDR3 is TGTGCCAGCAGTCTGCGGACTAGCGGAGCACAGTTCTTC. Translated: CASSLRTSGAQFF.

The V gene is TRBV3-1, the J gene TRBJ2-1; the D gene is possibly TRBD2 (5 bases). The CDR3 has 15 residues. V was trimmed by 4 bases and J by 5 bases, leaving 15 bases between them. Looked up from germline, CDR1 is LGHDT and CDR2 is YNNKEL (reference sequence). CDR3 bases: TGTGCCAGCAGCCTCGGATACCACGGGAACAATGAGCAGTTCTTC. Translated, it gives CASSLGYHGNNEQFF.

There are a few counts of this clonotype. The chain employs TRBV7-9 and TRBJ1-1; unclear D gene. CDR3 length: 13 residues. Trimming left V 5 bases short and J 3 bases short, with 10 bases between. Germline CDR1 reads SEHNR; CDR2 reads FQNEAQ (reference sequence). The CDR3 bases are TGTGCCAGCAGCGCCCCAGTGTACACTGAAGCTTTCTTT. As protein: CASSAPVYTEAFF.

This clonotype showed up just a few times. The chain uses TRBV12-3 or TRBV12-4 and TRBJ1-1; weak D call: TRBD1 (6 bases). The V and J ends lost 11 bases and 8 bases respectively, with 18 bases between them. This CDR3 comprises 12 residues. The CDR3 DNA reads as TGTGCCGTTATGGGGGCGGATATAGAAGCTTTCTTT. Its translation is CAVMGADIEAFF.